A selection of T cell receptor beta chains follows, all from one sample in a study of CD8 T cells in ankylosing spondylitis. One entry per CDR3 protein results from TCRdb running MiXCR on the 5' RACE reads. Found here are hundreds of thousands of distinct CDR3 sequences, under 8.5% of them singletons; the top ten hold 4% to 5.5%. The source material was blood, either unsorted or a sorted T cell fraction (not recorded which). These receptors were taken from a female donor with ankylosing spondylitis or in good health (not recorded which). Each CDR3 is given with its conserved first and last residue. A D gene is named only where the DNA matches it firmly. The size entry is marked missing in some rows and otherwise reads once, few, many or a size class.

v_call,j_call,clone_size,d_call,cdr3_nt,cdr3_aa
TRBV20-1,TRBJ2-7,many,TRBD2,TGCAGTGCCCGGGGGGGGACTTGGGCGATCGTGGAGCAGTACTTC,CSARGGTWAIVEQYF
TRBV2,TRBJ2-3,many,TRBD2,TGTGCCAGCAGTGAAGCGTCTAGCGGGAGGACCACAGATACGCAGTATTTT,CASSEASSGRTTDTQYF
TRBV11-2,TRBJ1-2,many,TRBD1,TGTGCCAGCAGCTTAGGGACAGGCTATGGCTACACCTTC,CASSLGTGYGYTF
TRBV15,TRBJ1-5,-,TRBD1,TGTGCCACCAGCAGAGATCAGAGGGTTGGGACAGGGAATCAGCCCCAGCATTTT,CATSRDQRVGTGNQPQHF
TRBV20-1,TRBJ2-7,many,-,TGCAGTGGATCGGGAGGGGGCCTCTACGAGCAGTACTTC,CSGSGGGLYEQYF
TRBV4-3,TRBJ1-1,many,TRBD1,TGCGCCAGCAGCCAAGATGGGTCCGGGACAGGGTCTGAAGCTTTCTTT,CASSQDGSGTGSEAFF
TRBV6-1,TRBJ1-6,many,-,TGTGCCAGCAGTGCCCGGGTTTGGGATCACGGTTCACCCCTCCACTTT,CASSARVWDHGSPLHF
TRBV15,TRBJ1-2,-,-,TGTGCCACCAGCAGAGAGGAAGGGGAAGACTACACCTTC,CATSREEGEDYTF
TRBV6-1,TRBJ2-1,many,-,TGTGCCAGCAGTGAAGGGGTGGGCTTACACTATGAGCAGTTCTTC,CASSEGVGLHYEQFF
TRBV12-3/TRBV12-4,TRBJ1-2,many,-,TGTGCCAGCAGTTTAGCGCGGGGGAAAAATGGCTACACCTTC,CASSLARGKNGYTF
TRBV28,TRBJ2-2,many,TRBD2,TGTGCCAGCAGTTCCCCGGGGCAGGGAGGGACCGGGGAGCTGTTTTTT,CASSSPGQGGTGELFF
TRBV7-3,TRBJ2-5,-,-,TGTGCCAGCAGGAGAGCGGCCAACCGGGTAGAGACCCAGTACTTC,CASRRAANRVETQYF
TRBV15,TRBJ2-7,many,-,TGTGCCACCAGCAGAGATAACGGGAACTACGAGCAGTACTTC,CATSRDNGNYEQYF
TRBV2,TRBJ2-5,many,TRBD1,TGTGCCAGCAGCGGACAGGGCAAAGAGACCCAGTACTTC,CASSGQGKETQYF
TRBV5-1,TRBJ2-5,many,-,TGCGCCAGCAGCTTGGAGGCGGGACGGGAGACCCAGTACTTC,CASSLEAGRETQYF
TRBV14,TRBJ2-2,-,-,TGTACCAGCAGCCCGAGGGGCACCGGGGAGCTGTTTTTT,CTSSPRGTGELFF
TRBV5-6,TRBJ2-7,many,-,TGTGCCAGCAGCTTGAAGGGTGGCTACGAGCAGTACTTC,CASSLKGGYEQYF
TRBV20-1,TRBJ1-5,many,-,TGCAGTGCCACGGATAGCAATCAGCCCCAGCATTTT,CSATDSNQPQHF
TRBV7-6,TRBJ2-7,many,-,TGTGCCAGCAGCCCGATCCCCGAGCAGTACTTC,CASSPIPEQYF
TRBV10-3,TRBJ2-5,many,TRBD1,TGTGCCATCAGCGGGGACAGGTCGGAGACCCAGTACTTC,CAISGDRSETQYF
TRBV19,TRBJ2-1,many,TRBD2,TGTGCCAGTAGTCCGCGACTAGCGGGATCTCTCAGCTCCTACAATGAGCAGTTCTTC,CASSPRLAGSLSSYNEQFF
TRBV20-1,TRBJ2-1,-,TRBD2,TGCAGTGCTAAACGGACTAGCGGAAAGTACAATGAGCAGTTCTTC,CSAKRTSGKYNEQFF
TRBV12-3/TRBV12-4,TRBJ2-1,many,-,TGTGCCAGCAGTTTATCAGGGGTCGCCTACAATGAGCAGTTCTTC,CASSLSGVAYNEQFF
TRBV20-1,TRBJ2-5,few,TRBD2,TGCAGTGCCCTACCGGGACTAGCGGAACAAGAGACCCAGTACTTC,CSALPGLAEQETQYF
TRBV5-1,TRBJ2-1,many,-,TGCGCCAGCAGCTTCCCACCAGAATTCGAAAAGGTTGAGCAGTTCTTC,CASSFPPEFEKVEQFF
TRBV11-2,TRBJ2-3,many,-,TGTGCCAGCAGCTTCGGCAGCCCGATCACGCAGTATTTT,CASSFGSPITQYF
TRBV20-1,TRBJ1-1,many,TRBD1,TGCAGTGCCCAAAGGGGGCCGAACACTGAAGCTTTCTTT,CSAQRGPNTEAFF